This T cell receptor beta chain was recorded in a study of T cell responses to AZD1222 COVID-19 vaccine. Whole-study results and caveats: Among spike-specific TCRs, nearly half reportedly target unmutated variant regions. At baseline, seropositivity was found in only a handful of AZD1222 recipients. Clonal diversity was possibly underestimated; the donors were predominantly white British and more often female.

Trimming took 5 bases from V and 4 from J; bases not matched to a gene: 4. CDR1 is MNHEY, CDR2 SVGAGI, per germline. The CDR3 runs 15 residues. This clone came up once. Its antigen is not identified. Sequenced by immunoSEQ multiplex PCR; TCRdb stores in-frame clones only, minus some. The sample includes around 94,000 clones, 70% to 90% of them seen just once. This TCR came from an adult in good health. This sequence joins TRBV6-5 and TRBJ2-7; 14 bases agree with TRBD2. The sample consisted of peripheral blood, taken on day 0 of AZD1222 vaccination. The CDR3 region is CASSLGLAGGYEQYF. The CDR3 region has the DNA TGTGCCAGCAGTCTCGGACTAGCGGGAGGTTACGAGCAGTACTTC.